This T cell receptor (beta chain) stems from a study of cytomegalovirus exposure and HLA in healthy donors. Produced via immunoSEQ multiplex PCR; TCRdb's table is partial and in-frame only. The sample records fewer than 400,000 clones, 80% to 90% being singletons. Study conclusions and caveats: Clusters of TCRs from the first cohort tended to co-occur in the 120 validation repertoires (as a later analysis found).

Details on this clone: Its antigen remains unidentified. Different DNA sequences within this sample yield the same CDR3.

V dropped 6 bases and J dropped 8; count of bases not matched to a gene: 2. Germline V gives CDR1 SNHLY, CDR2 FYNNEI. This CDR3 spans 12 amino acids. The chain combines TRBV2 with TRBJ1-2; 11 bases are shared with TRBD1. Sequenced input: PBMCs. The receptor's source is a woman in her late teens or twenties in good health and CMV-seronegative. CDR3 sequence reads: CASRGTGGGYTF. CDR3 in DNA: TGTGCCAGCAGGGGGACAGGGGGAGGCTACACCTTC.